These T cell receptor beta chains were read from a single sample in a study of neurological immune-mediated disorders. TCRdb re-analysed the 5' RACE reads in MiXCR, keeping a single row per CDR3 protein. Of 40,000 to 50,000 distinct CDR3 sequences listed, 2.5% are singletons. The sample was PBMCs. The receptors shown here come from a man aged 25 to 40 with multiple sclerosis. CDR3s include the opening cysteine and the closing phenylalanine or tryptophan. The D gene is left open where the match is weak. Some rows mark clone size as missing; the rest say once, few, many or name a class of expanded clone.

v_call	d_call	clone_size	j_call	cdr3_nt	cdr3_aa
TRBV7-6	TRBD2	many	TRBJ2-7	TGTGCCAGCAGGCCGGGGCTAGCGGATTCCTACGAGCAGTACTTC	CASRPGLADSYEQYF
TRBV27	TRBD2	many	TRBJ2-3	TGTGCCAGCAGTCGGGGGACTAGCGGCGGCACAGATACGCAGTATTTT	CASSRGTSGGTDTQYF
TRBV20-1	TRBD1	many	TRBJ2-7	TGCAGTGCTAGATCGACCGGGACAGCCTCCTACGAGCAGTACTTC	CSARSTGTASYEQYF
TRBV5-1	NA	many	TRBJ2-7	TGCGCCAGCAGCTTGCAGCGAGGGACCTACGAGCAGTACTTC	CASSLQRGTYEQYF
TRBV20-1	NA	many	TRBJ2-2	TGCAGTGCTAGCGGGATGGTCGGGGAGCTGTTTTTT	CSASGMVGELFF
TRBV7-9	NA	many	TRBJ1-2	TGTGCCAGCAGCTTAGTTTCCCAGGGGAATGGCTACACCTTC	CASSLVSQGNGYTF
TRBV27	NA	many	TRBJ1-1	TGTGCCAGCAATCCAATTCCGGGGTCTCGGGACACTGAAGCTTTCTTT	CASNPIPGSRDTEAFF
TRBV20-1	TRBD1	many	TRBJ2-7	TGCAGTGCTAGAGATGGTAGGGGGCTCTACGAGCAGTACTTC	CSARDGRGLYEQYF
TRBV20-1	TRBD2	many	TRBJ2-1	TGCAGTGCTCGAGGGGCGGGGGGATACAATGAGCAGTTCTTC	CSARGAGGYNEQFF
TRBV6-6	NA	many	TRBJ1-6	TGTGCCAGCAGTTACTCCCCCAGGTCACCCCTCCACTTT	CASSYSPRSPLHF
TRBV10-3	NA	NA	TRBJ2-5	TGTGCCATCAGTGTTGGGGGGCAGGAGACCCAGTACTTC	CAISVGGQETQYF
TRBV14	TRBD1	many	TRBJ2-5	TGTGCCAGCAGCCCGTATCCGGGACAGTCAAACCAAGAGACCCAGTACTTC	CASSPYPGQSNQETQYF
TRBV20-1	NA	many	TRBJ2-1	TGCAGTGCCACAGGGCAGATTCAGGGGCAGTTCTTC	CSATGQIQGQFF
TRBV4-2	NA	few	TRBJ1-1	TGTGCCAGCAGCCAAGGGGACTTCGATATCCCTGAAGCTTTCTTT	CASSQGDFDIPEAFF
TRBV20-1	TRBD2	many	TRBJ2-1	TGCAGTGCTAGGAAACTAGCGGGATCCGGAGAGCAGTTCTTC	CSARKLAGSGEQFF
TRBV20-1	NA	many	TRBJ1-1	TGCAGTGGAGAATCGAACACTGAAGCTTTCTTT	CSGESNTEAFF
TRBV6-4	TRBD2	NA	TRBJ2-3	TGTGCCAGCTCTGAGGGACTAGCGGGAGGGCCAGATACGCAGTATTTT	CASSEGLAGGPDTQYF
TRBV7-3	NA	many	TRBJ2-2	TGTGCCAGCAGCTTAAGGAGAGGGGCGAGCACCGGGGAGCTGTTTTTT	CASSLRRGASTGELFF
TRBV11-3	TRBD1	many	TRBJ2-2	TGTGCCAGCGGGGACAGGCCCGGTACCGGGGAGCTGTTTTTT	CASGDRPGTGELFF
TRBV7-2	NA	many	TRBJ2-7	TGTGCCAGCAGCCTGGACCACTACGAGCAGTACTTC	CASSLDHYEQYF
TRBV27	NA	many	TRBJ2-2	TGTGCCAGCAGTCGGAACACCGGGGAGCTGTTTTTT	CASSRNTGELFF
TRBV5-1	TRBD2	many	TRBJ2-2	TGCGCCAGCAGCTTGGAAGCGGGAGGGCCAACCGGGGAGCTGTTTTTT	CASSLEAGGPTGELFF
TRBV12-3/TRBV12-4	NA	few	TRBJ1-2	TGTGCCAGCACCCTCGGACTCCAGGGACGGTATGGCTACACCTTC	CASTLGLQGRYGYTF